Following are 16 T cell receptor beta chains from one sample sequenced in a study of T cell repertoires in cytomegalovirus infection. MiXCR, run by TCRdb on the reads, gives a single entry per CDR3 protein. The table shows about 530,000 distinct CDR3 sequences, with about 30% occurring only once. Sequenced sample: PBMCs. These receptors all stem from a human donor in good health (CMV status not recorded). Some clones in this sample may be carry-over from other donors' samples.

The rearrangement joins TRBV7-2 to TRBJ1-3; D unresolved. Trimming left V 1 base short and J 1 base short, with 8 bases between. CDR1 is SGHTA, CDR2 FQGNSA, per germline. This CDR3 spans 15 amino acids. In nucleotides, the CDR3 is TGTGCCAGCAGCTTAGACTTGGGTTCTGGAAACACCATATATTTT. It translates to CASSLDLGSGNTIYF. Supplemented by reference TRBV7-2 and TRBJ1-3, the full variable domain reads GAGVSQSPSNKVTEKGKDVELRCDPISGHTALYWYRQSLGQGLEFLIYFQGNSAPDKSGLPSDRFSAERTGGSVSTLTIQRTQQEDSAVYLCASSLDLGSGNTIYFGEGSWLTVV.

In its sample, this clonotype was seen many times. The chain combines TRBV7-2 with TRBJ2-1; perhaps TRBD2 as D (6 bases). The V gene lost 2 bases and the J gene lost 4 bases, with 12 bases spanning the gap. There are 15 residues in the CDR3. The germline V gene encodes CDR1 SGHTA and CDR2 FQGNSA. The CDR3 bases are TGTGCCAGCAGCTTAAGTGGCGGGGCTTACAATGAGCAGTTCTTC. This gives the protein CASSLSGGAYNEQFF.

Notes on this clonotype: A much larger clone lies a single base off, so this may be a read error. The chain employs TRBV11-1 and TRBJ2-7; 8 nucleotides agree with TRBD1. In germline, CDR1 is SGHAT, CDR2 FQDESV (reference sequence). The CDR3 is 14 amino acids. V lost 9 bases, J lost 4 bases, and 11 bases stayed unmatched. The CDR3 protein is CARSPRQGQYEQYF. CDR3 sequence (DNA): TGTGCCAGAAGCCCCCGACAGGGGCAGTACGAGCAGTACTTC.

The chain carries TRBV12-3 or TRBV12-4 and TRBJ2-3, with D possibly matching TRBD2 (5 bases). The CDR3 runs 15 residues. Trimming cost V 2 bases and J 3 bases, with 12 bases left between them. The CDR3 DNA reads TGTGCCAGCAGTTTATTCGTAACGGGAACAGATACGCAGTATTTT. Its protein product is CASSLFVTGTDTQYF.

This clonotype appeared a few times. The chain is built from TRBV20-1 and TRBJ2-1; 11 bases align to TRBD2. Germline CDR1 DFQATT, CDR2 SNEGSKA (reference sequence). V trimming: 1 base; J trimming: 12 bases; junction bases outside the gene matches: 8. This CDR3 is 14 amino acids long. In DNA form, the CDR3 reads TGCAGTGCTAGAGCCGGGACTAGCGGTCACGGGCAGTTCTTC. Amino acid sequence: CSARAGTSGHGQFF.

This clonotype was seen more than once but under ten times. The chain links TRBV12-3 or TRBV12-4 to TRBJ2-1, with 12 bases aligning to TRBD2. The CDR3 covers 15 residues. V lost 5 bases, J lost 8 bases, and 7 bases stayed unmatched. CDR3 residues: CASSPSGRAVDEQFF. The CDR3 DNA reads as TGTGCCAGCAGTCCTAGCGGGAGGGCCGTAGATGAGCAGTTCTTC.

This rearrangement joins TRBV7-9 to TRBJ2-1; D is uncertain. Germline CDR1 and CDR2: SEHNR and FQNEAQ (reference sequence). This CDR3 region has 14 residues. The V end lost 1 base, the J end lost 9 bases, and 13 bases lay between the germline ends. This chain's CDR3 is CASSLGMVGVEQFF. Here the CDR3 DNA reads TGTGCCAGCAGCTTAGGAATGGTCGGTGTTGAGCAGTTCTTC.

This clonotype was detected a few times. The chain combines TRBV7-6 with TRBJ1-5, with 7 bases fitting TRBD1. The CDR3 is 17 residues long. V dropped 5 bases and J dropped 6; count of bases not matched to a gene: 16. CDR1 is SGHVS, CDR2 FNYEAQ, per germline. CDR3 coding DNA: TGTGCCAGCAGCCTGCAGACAGGGTACCCACTCGGTCAGCCCCAGCATTTT. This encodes CASSLQTGYPLGQPQHF.

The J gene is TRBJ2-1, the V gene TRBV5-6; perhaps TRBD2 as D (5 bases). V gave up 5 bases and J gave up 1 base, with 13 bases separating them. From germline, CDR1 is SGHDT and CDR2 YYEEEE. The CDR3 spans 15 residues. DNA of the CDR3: TGTGCCAGCAGTCGTGGCGGGTTATCCTACAATGAGCAGTTCTTC. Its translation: CASSRGGLSYNEQFF.

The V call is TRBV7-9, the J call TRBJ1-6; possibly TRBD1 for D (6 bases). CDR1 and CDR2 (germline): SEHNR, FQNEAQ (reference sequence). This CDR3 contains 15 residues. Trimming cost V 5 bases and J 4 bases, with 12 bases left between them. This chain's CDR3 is CASSIEQGYNSPLHF. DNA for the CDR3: TGTGCCAGCAGCATTGAACAGGGATATAATTCACCCCTCCACTTT.

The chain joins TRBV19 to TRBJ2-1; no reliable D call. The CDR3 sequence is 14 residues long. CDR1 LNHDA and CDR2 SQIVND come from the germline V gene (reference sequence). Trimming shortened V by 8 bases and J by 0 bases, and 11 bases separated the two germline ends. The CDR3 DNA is TGTGCCAGTGACGGTGGGCGCTCCTACAATGAGCAGTTCTTC. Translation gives CASDGGRSYNEQFF.

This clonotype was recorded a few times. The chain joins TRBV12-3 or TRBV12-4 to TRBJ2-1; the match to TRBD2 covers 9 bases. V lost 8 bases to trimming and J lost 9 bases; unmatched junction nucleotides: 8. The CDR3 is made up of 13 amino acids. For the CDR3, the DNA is TGTGCCAGCCAGGGACTAGCAATATTTGAGCAGTTCTTC. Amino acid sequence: CASQGLAIFEQFF.

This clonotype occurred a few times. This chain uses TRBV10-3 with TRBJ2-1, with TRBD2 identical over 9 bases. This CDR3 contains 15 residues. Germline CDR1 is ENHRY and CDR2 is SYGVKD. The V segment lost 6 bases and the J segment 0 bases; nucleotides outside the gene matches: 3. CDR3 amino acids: CAIRKTSGSYNEQFF. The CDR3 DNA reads TGTGCCATCAGGAAGACTAGCGGCTCCTACAATGAGCAGTTCTTC.

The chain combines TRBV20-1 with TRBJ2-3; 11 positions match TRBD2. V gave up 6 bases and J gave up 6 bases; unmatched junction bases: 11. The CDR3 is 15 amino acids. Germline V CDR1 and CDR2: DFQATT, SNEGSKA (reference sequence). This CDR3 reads CSAQELAGVTDTQYF. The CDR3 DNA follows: TGCAGTGCCCAGGAACTAGCGGGAGTGACCGATACGCAGTATTTT.

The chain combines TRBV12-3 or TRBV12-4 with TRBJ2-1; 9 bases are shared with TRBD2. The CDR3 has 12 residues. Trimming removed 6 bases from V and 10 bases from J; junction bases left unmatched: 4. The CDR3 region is CASRTGTSEQFF. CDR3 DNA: TGTGCCAGCAGAACCGGGACTAGCGAGCAGTTCTTC.

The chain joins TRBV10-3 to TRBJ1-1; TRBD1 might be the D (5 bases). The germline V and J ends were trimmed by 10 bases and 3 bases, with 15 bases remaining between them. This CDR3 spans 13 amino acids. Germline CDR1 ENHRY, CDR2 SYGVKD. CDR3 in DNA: TGTGCCAGAGCACAGGCGAGGGACACTGAAGCTTTCTTT. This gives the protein CARAQARDTEAFF.